Listed here are 9 T cell receptor beta chains from one sample, sequenced in a study of shared clonotypes between healthy human individuals (TCRdb year 2020). Receptor libraries were prepared by the immunoSEQ multiplex PCR assay. Drawn from immuneACCESS, this table holds only the in-frame rearrangements with V and J called that TCRdb kept. Clones are partly lost; checked studies trace under half to an unresolved V gene and leave the rest unexplained. The sample table records roughly 2.2 million clones; more than 80% of these occur just once. 0.35% to 0.45% of the sample comes from the top ten. Material: naive CD4+ T cells from PBMCs. What this sample's cell subset or site label stands for: CD45RA+ positively selected. Source of these receptors: a man aged 18 to 29 in good health. Some clones in this sample may be carry-over from other donors' samples.

Concerning this clone itself: The same CDR3 is also encoded by other DNA sequences in this sample. This chain uses TRBV5-1 with TRBJ1-1; 8 bases match TRBD1. The ends lost 4 bases at V and 4 bases at J; junction bases unmatched: 6. CDR1 is SGHRS and CDR2 is YFSETQ in the germline V gene. The CDR3 contains 14 residues. CDR3 loop: CASSLSGGLTEAFF. The CDR3 DNA reads TGCGCCAGCAGCCTATCAGGGGGCCTCACTGAAGCTTTCTTT.

In the case of this clone: Other DNA sequences in this sample translate to the same CDR3. The V call is TRBV18, the J call TRBJ2-7; the D is unclear. V lost 1 base and J lost 6, with 7 bases in between. CDR3 length: 12 residues. Looked up from germline, CDR1 is KGHSH and CDR2 is LQKENI. CDR3 in amino acids: CASSPQGSEQYF. The CDR3 nucleotides are TGTGCCAGCTCACCACAGGGAAGCGAGCAGTACTTC.

This sequence joins TRBV10-3 and TRBJ2-1; 10 bases are shared with TRBD2. This CDR3 comprises 17 residues. Germline loops: CDR1 ENHRY, CDR2 SYGVKD. The V gene end was trimmed by 4 bases and the J gene end by 5 bases; junction bases not matched to a gene: 11. The CDR3 loop reads CAISAQAPGLAHNEQFF. The CDR3 coding sequence is TGTGCCATCAGTGCCCAAGCGCCGGGACTAGCGCACAATGAGCAGTTCTTC.

This chain links TRBV6-6 with TRBJ1-2, with D unresolved. Trimming took 0 bases from V and 2 from J, leaving 7 bases between them. Germline CDR1 is MNHNY and CDR2 is SVGAGI (reference sequence). The CDR3 is 14 amino acids. CDR3 sequence (DNA): TGTGCCAGCAGTTACTCCGGTCAAAACTATGGCTACACCTTC. Protein sequence: CASSYSGQNYGYTF.

The rearrangement uses TRBV30 and TRBJ2-1; D might be TRBD2 (5 bases). Germline V gives CDR1 GTSNPN, CDR2 SVGIG (reference sequence). This CDR3 contains 14 residues. V was cut by 0 bases and J by 7 bases, with 13 bases left in between. The chain's CDR3 is CAWSVVGALNEQFF. The CDR3 coding sequence is TGTGCCTGGAGTGTGGTGGGAGCGCTTAATGAGCAGTTCTTC.

The chain is built from TRBV9 and TRBJ2-1; TRBD2 aligns across 10 bases. Trimming at V came to 6 bases and at J to 9 bases, leaving 12 bases not matched to a gene. The germline gives CDR1 SGDLS, CDR2 YYNGEE. The CDR3 runs to 15 residues. The CDR3 sequence is CASTTGLARNSEQFF. The CDR3 bases are TGTGCCAGCACCACGGGACTAGCGCGAAATAGTGAGCAGTTCTTC.

CDR3 amino acids: CASSLGQGGRGETQYF. In DNA, the CDR3 is TGTGCCAGCAGCTTGGGACAGGGAGGGAGAGGAGAGACCCAGTACTTC. This sequence joins TRBV7-9 and TRBJ2-5; 9 nucleotides align to TRBD1. This CDR3 contains 16 residues. The V segment lost 3 bases and the J segment 4 bases; nucleotides outside the gene matches: 9. The germline V gene has CDR1 SEHNR and CDR2 FQNEAQ (reference sequence).

This sequence joins TRBV2 and TRBJ2-6, with 9 bases aligning to TRBD1. The CDR3 contains 14 residues. Trimming took 4 bases from V and 9 from J; bases not matched to a gene: 4. Looked up from germline, CDR1 is SNHLY and CDR2 is FYNNEI. CDR3 in amino acids: CASSGTGEVNVLTF. CDR3 bases: TGTGCCAGCAGTGGGACAGGGGAGGTCAACGTCCTGACTTTC.

The chain recombines TRBV7-9 with TRBJ2-1; TRBD1 is a possible D gene (7 bases). CDR3 size: 16 residues. Trimming shortened V by 4 bases and J by 9 bases, and 22 bases separated the two germline ends. From germline, CDR1 is SEHNR and CDR2 FQNEAQ (reference sequence). CDR3 protein: CASSYRGWLANSEQFF. The CDR3 DNA follows: TGTGCCAGCAGCTACAGGGGTTGGCTAGCGAATAGTGAGCAGTTCTTC.